This is a list of T cell receptor beta chains from one sample in a study of T-cell reconstitution after alpha-beta-depleted transplantation in children. Via MiXCR, TCRdb re-called the PCR reads, giving one row per CDR3 protein. Among around 600,000 distinct CDR3 sequences listed, more than 20% were seen once. The sequencing here drew on PBMCs, mostly from graft donor cells, taken 360 days after TCRalphabeta/CD19-depleted stem cell transplant. The receptors originated from a boy in the first two years of life who had a stem cell transplant for acute myeloid leukemia, so the T cells may come from the graft donor. Each CDR3 is given with its conserved first and last residue. The D gene is left open where the match is weak. Clone size appears in some rows only: once, few, many, or a class for an expanded clone.

>many|TRBD2|TRBV7-3|TRBJ2-3
TGTGCCAGCAGCGGACGACTAGCGGGGGGGACAGATACGCAGTATTTT
CASSGRLAGGTDTQYF
>.|.|TRBV14|TRBJ2-7
TGTGCCAGCAGCCAAGTAACATCTCCTCACGAGCAGTACTTC
CASSQVTSPHEQYF
>.|TRBD1|TRBV5-5|TRBJ1-6
TGTGCCAGCAGCTTCGTGGGGACAGGGACACAGTCCCTCCACTTT
CASSFVGTGTQSLHF
>few|.|TRBV7-2|TRBJ1-2
TGTGCCAGCAGCTTGACGTACGAGGGGTATGGCTACACCTTC
CASSLTYEGYGYTF
>.|TRBD1|TRBV6-2/TRBV6-3|TRBJ1-1
TGTGCCAGCAGTTATGACGGCAGGGGGCTGAACACTGAAGCTTTCTTT
CASSYDGRGLNTEAFF
>few|.|TRBV9|TRBJ2-1
TGTGCCAGCAGCCCAGGACAGCCCGGGGATGAGCAGTTCTTC
CASSPGQPGDEQFF
>.|.|TRBV5-4|TRBJ2-5
TGTGCCAGCAGCTTTTGGGAAAAGACCCAGTACTTC
CASSFWEKTQYF
>many|.|TRBV20-1|TRBJ1-4
TGCAGTGCCGGACGGAGGGTTGAGGAAAAACTGTTTTTT
CSAGRRVEEKLFF
>.|.|TRBV20-1|TRBJ2-5
TGCAGTGCTAGATCGGGGGCGGGTAACCAAGAGACCCAGTACTTC
CSARSGAGNQETQYF
>many|TRBD1|TRBV20-1|TRBJ2-3
TGCAGTGCTAGGGGGGACAGCCACACAGATACGCAGTATTTT
CSARGDSHTDTQYF
>.|TRBD2|TRBV28|TRBJ2-1
TGTGCCAGTAAGGTAGCGGGGGGGCAGGGAAATGAGCAGTTCTTC
CASKVAGGQGNEQFF
>.|TRBD1|TRBV6-1|TRBJ1-2
TGTGCCAGCAGGATGAAGGACAGGGGCAATGGCTACACCTTC
CASRMKDRGNGYTF
>.|.|TRBV29-1|TRBJ1-2
TGCAGCGATTGGGAATCAGGGTATGGCTACACCTTC
CSDWESGYGYTF
>.|.|TRBV6-2/TRBV6-3|TRBJ1-1
TGTGCCAGCAGTTATGATCTCGAGGCTGAAGCTTTCTTT
CASSYDLEAEAFF
>.|TRBD1|TRBV12-3/TRBV12-4|TRBJ1-1
TGTGCCAGCAGTTCCCGGACAGGGTCGATAATGAACACTGAAGCTTTCTTT
CASSSRTGSIMNTEAFF
>few|TRBD1|TRBV20-1|TRBJ2-7
TGCAGTGCTAGAGTGACAGGGAAACATGCCTCCATCTACGAGCAGTACTTC
CSARVTGKHASIYEQYF
>once|TRBD2|TRBV6-4|TRBJ2-3
TGTGCCAGCTGCTTACCCCTACTTAGCGGGGGACACCACACAGATACGCAGTATTTT
CASCLPLLSGGHHTDTQYF
>many|TRBD1|TRBV5-1|TRBJ1-2
TGCGCCAGCAGAGTTGGGGACAGTGCTAACTATGGCTACACCTTC
CASRVGDSANYGYTF
>.|TRBD1|TRBV3-1|TRBJ1-5
TGTGCCAGCAGCCAAGTGTACAGGGGTGATCAGCCCCAGCATTTT
CASSQVYRGDQPQHF
>few|.|TRBV20-1|TRBJ2-3
TGCAGTGCTAGATCCCCCCCGAGGCCCGATACGCAGTATTTT
CSARSPPRPDTQYF
>few|.|TRBV12-3/TRBV12-4|TRBJ2-7
TGTGCCAGCAGTCTACGACGGTTCTCCTACGAGCAGTACTTC
CASSLRRFSYEQYF
>.|TRBD2|TRBV10-3|TRBJ2-1
TGTGCCGTCCTCCCAGCGGGGGATTACAATGAGCAGTTCTTC
CAVLPAGDYNEQFF
>.|.|TRBV29-1|TRBJ1-2
TGCAGCGACCAACGGACAGACTTATATGGCTACACCTTC
CSDQRTDLYGYTF
>.|.|TRBV7-9|TRBJ2-5
TGTGCCAGCAGCTTAATGCAGCAAGAGACCCAGTACTTC
CASSLMQQETQYF
>many|.|TRBV29-1|TRBJ2-3
TGCAGCGCTCTTCCCTGGGGTGGAGATACGCAGTATTTT
CSALPWGGDTQYF
>.|TRBD1|TRBV15|TRBJ2-3
TGTGCCACTACGCGGGACAGGGACACAGATACGCAGTATTTT
CATTRDRDTDTQYF
>few|.|TRBV20-1|TRBJ2-5
TGCAGTGCTAGATCTCCAACCTATTTATACCAAGAGACCCAGTACTTC
CSARSPTYLYQETQYF
>many|.|TRBV6-5|TRBJ2-1
TGTGCCAGCAGTTACTCGGTTGGCAATGAGCAGTTCTTC
CASSYSVGNEQFF
>many|.|TRBV20-1|TRBJ1-1
TGCAGTGCTAGTATAGGGAACACTGAAGCTTTCTTT
CSASIGNTEAFF
>.|.|TRBV7-9|TRBJ2-7
TGTGCCAGCAGCCGCAACCCGGGACGGCGGGGTAAGAAGGGAACCTACGAGCAGTACTTC
CASSRNPGRRGKKGTYEQYF
>once|TRBD2|TRBV28|TRBJ2-6
TGTGCCGCGGGCCTAGCGGTCTCTGGGGCCAACGTCCTGACTTTC
CAAGLAVSGANVLTF
>many|.|TRBV29-1|TRBJ2-1
TGCAGCGCCCAGGGCCCGGAGCAGTTCTTC
CSAQGPEQFF
>many|.|TRBV20-1|TRBJ2-5
TGCAGTGCGAGAGGACTCCCGTCATTGGAGACCCAGTACTTC
CSARGLPSLETQYF
>many|.|TRBV2|TRBJ1-5
TGTGCCGCCAGAGGTCCAGGGATTAATCAGCCCCAGCATTTT
CAARGPGINQPQHF
>many|.|TRBV28|TRBJ1-2
TGTGCCAGCAGTTTAGAGGGACCGAGGGGCTACACCTTC
CASSLEGPRGYTF
>many|.|TRBV10-3|TRBJ2-5
TGTGCCATCAGTGACCCCGGGACCAAAGAGACCCAGTACTTC
CAISDPGTKETQYF
>few|.|TRBV27|TRBJ2-7
TGTGCCAGCAGTTTCTTGGCTAGCAGGACCCACGAGCAGTACTTC
CASSFLASRTHEQYF
>few|TRBD1|TRBV12-3/TRBV12-4|TRBJ2-7
TGTGCCAGCAGTCCAGGGGGTCTACTCTCCTACGAGCAGTACTTC
CASSPGGLLSYEQYF
>few|.|TRBV7-2|TRBJ1-1
TGTGCCAGCAGCTTGATCGCAATGAACACTGAAGCTTTCTTT
CASSLIAMNTEAFF
>many|.|TRBV20-1|TRBJ2-5
TGCAGTGCCATACTAGTCTATCAAGAGACCCAGTACTTC
CSAILVYQETQYF
>many|TRBD1|TRBV20-1|TRBJ2-1
TGCAGTGCTCTCCCCAGGGGGCGGCAGTTCTTC
CSALPRGRQFF
>many|TRBD2|TRBV11-2|TRBJ2-3
TGTGCCAGCAGCTTACACCCCCCGCTAGCGGGGTGGGGTTCGGGCACAGATACGCAGTATTTT
CASSLHPPLAGWGSGTDTQYF
>.|.|TRBV6-5|TRBJ2-1
TGTGCGGCCAGTTACAGGGTGAATGAGCAGTTCTTC
CAASYRVNEQFF
>.|.|TRBV25-1|TRBJ2-5
TGTGCCAGCAGTGTACGTTCGTGGGGGAACCAAGAGACCCAGTACTTC
CASSVRSWGNQETQYF
>.|.|TRBV20-1|TRBJ2-7
TGCAGTGCTAGAGATATGGGGGAATTTTACGAGCAGTACTTC
CSARDMGEFYEQYF
>few|.|TRBV12-3/TRBV12-4|TRBJ1-1
TGTGCCAGCAGTTTAGGGGGAAGTGAAGCTTTCTTT
CASSLGGSEAFF
>many|TRBD1|TRBV29-1|TRBJ1-1
TGCAGCGTTGTAAGGCAGGGGGCGAACACTGAAGCTTTCTTT
CSVVRQGANTEAFF
>few|TRBD1|TRBV27|TRBJ2-1
TGTGCCAGCAGTTTACCAGGGGGCCCCAGCGATGAGCAGTTCTTC
CASSLPGGPSDEQFF
>.|.|TRBV6-2/TRBV6-3|TRBJ2-1
TGTGCCAGCAGTTACTCTCCCGGGGGGCCTTACAATGAGCAGTTCTTC
CASSYSPGGPYNEQFF
>few|TRBD1|TRBV18|TRBJ1-4
TGTGCCAGCTCGCCTAACAGGGGAACAGGTGAAAAACTGTTTTTT
CASSPNRGTGEKLFF